The text below deals with one T cell receptor beta chain. Its antigen is as yet unknown. Trimming removed 2 bases from V and 8 bases from J; junction bases left unmatched: 3. CDR1 and CDR2 from the germline V gene are MDHEN and SYDVKM. CDR3 length equals 14 residues. Method: immunoSEQ multiplex PCR; TCRdb's copy keeps in-frame clones and lacks some. Of about 2.3 million clones in the sample, approximately 95% were seen once. The data are from a study of shared clonotypes between healthy human individuals. Overall study findings and caveats: The diversity represented, both genetic and in exposure history, was limited by few donors. Between a handful of donors, naive CD4 clonotypes were shared at a level of about 5.3%.

Sequenced sample: naive CD4+ T cells from PBMCs. Subset given: CD45RA+ positively selected. V and J are TRBV28 and TRBJ1-6; 7 bases map to TRBD1. The TCR sequence derives from a young man in good health. Some clones in this sample may be carry-over from other donors' samples. The CDR3 region has the DNA TGTGCCAGCAGTTTAGGGACAGCGCATTCACCCCTCCACTTT. This gives the protein CASSLGTAHSPLHF.